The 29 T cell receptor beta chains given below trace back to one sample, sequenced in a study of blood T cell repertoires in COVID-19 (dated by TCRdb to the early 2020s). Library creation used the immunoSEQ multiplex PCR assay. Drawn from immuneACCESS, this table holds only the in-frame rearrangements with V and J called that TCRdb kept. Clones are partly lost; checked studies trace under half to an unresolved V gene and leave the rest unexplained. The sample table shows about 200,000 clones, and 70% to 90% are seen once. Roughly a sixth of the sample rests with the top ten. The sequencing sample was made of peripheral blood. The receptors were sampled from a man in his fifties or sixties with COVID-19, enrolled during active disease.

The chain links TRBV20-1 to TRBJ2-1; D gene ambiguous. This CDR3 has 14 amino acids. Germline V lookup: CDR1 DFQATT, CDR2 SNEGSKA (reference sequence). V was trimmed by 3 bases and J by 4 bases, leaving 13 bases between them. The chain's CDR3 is CSASLPIGYNEQFF. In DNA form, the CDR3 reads TGCAGTGCTAGTCTACCCATCGGGTACAATGAGCAGTTCTTC.

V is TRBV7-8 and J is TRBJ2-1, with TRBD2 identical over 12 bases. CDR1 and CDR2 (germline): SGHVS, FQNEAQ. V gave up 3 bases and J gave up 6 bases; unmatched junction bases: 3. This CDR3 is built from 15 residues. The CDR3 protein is CASSLQLAGGNEQFF. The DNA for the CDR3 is TGTGCCAGCAGCTTGCAACTAGCGGGAGGCAATGAGCAGTTCTTC.

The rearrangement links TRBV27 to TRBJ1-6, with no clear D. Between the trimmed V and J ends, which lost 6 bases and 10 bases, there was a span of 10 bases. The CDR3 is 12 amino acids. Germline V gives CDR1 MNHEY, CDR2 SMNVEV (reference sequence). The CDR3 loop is CASSPFGSPLHF. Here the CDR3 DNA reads TGTGCCAGCAGCCCGTTCGGGTCACCCCTCCACTTT.

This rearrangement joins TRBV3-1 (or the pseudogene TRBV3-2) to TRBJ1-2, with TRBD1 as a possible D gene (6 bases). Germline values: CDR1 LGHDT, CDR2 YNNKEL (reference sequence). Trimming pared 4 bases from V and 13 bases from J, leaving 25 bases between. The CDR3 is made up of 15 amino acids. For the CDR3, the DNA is TGTGCCAGCAGCCCTACCAGGGGTACCTCTTTGTTTTTCACCTTC. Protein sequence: CASSPTRGTSLFFTF.

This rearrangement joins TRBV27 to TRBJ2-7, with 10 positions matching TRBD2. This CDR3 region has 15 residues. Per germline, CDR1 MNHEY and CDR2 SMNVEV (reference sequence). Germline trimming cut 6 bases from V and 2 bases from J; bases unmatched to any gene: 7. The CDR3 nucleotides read TGTGCCAGCAGCCGAGGGACTAGCGTCACCTACGAGCAGTACTTC. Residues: CASSRGTSVTYEQYF.

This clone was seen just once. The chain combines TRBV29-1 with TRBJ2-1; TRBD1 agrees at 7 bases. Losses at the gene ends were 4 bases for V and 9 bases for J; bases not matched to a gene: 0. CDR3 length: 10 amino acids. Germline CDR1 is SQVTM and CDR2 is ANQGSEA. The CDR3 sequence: CSVGDSEQFF. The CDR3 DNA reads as TGCAGCGTTGGGGACAGTGAGCAGTTCTTC.

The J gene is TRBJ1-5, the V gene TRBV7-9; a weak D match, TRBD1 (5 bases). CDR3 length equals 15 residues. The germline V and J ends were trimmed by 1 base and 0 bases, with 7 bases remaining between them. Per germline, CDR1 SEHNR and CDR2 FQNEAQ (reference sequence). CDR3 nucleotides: TGTGCCAGCAGCTTAGACAGGACTAGCAATCAGCCCCAGCATTTT. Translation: CASSLDRTSNQPQHF.

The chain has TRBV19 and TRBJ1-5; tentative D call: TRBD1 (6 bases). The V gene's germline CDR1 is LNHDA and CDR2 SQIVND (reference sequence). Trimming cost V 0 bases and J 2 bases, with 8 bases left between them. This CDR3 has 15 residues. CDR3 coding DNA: TGTGCCAGTAGTATAGAGGGGGCGGGCAATCAGCCCCAGCATTTT. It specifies CASSIEGAGNQPQHF.

This CDR3 is CAGRYSARQGAVCNSPLHF. The CDR3 nucleotides are TGCGCCGGCCGGTACTCAGCTCGACAGGGGGCAGTTTGTAATTCACCCCTCCACTTT. The rearrangement links TRBV5-1 to TRBJ1-6, with 10 bases fitting TRBD1. Germline assignment: CDR1 SGHRS and CDR2 YFSETQ. The V and J ends lost 10 bases and 6 bases, in that order; junction bases with no gene match: 22. There are 19 residues in the CDR3.

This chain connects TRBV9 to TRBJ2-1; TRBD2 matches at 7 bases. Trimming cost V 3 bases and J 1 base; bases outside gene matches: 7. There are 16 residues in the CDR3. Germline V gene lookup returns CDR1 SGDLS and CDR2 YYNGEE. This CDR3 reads CASSESYGGSYNEQFF. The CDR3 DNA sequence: TGTGCCAGCAGCGAAAGTTACGGGGGGTCCTACAATGAGCAGTTCTTC.

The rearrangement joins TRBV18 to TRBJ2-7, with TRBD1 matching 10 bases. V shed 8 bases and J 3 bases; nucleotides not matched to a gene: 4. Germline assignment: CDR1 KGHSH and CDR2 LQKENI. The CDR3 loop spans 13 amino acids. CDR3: CASAGQGHYEQYF. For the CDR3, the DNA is TGTGCCAGCGCGGGACAGGGGCACTACGAGCAGTACTTC. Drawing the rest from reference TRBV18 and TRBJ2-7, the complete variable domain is NAGVMQNPRHLVRRRGQEARLRCSPMKGHSHVYWYRQLPEEGLKFMVYLQKENIIDESGMPKERFSAEFPKEGPSILRIQQVVRGDSAAYFCASAGQGHYEQYFGPGTRLTVT.

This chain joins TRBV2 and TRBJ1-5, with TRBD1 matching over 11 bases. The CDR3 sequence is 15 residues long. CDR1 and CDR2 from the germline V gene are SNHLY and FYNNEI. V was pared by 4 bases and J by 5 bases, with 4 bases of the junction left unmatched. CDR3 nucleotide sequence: TGTGCCAGCAGTGGAGGACAGGGGGCGCATCAGCCCCAGCATTTT. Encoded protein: CASSGGQGAHQPQHF.

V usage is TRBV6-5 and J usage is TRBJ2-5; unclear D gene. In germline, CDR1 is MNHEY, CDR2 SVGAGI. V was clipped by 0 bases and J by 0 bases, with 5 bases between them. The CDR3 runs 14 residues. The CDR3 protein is CASSYSLNQETQYF. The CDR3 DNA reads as TGTGCCAGCAGTTACTCCTTAAACCAAGAGACCCAGTACTTC.

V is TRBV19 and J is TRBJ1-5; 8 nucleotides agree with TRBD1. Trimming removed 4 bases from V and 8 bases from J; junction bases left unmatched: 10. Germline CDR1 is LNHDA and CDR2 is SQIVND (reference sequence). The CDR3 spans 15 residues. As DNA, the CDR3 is TGTGCCAGTAGTAGCCGGGACAGGATTGTGAAGCCCCAGCATTTT. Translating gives CASSSRDRIVKPQHF.

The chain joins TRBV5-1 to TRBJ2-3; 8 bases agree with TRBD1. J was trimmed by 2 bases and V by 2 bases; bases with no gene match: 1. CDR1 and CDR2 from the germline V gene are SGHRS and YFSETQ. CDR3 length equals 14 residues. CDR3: CASSLQGDTDTQYF. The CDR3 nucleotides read TGCGCCAGCAGCTTACAGGGGGACACAGATACGCAGTATTTT. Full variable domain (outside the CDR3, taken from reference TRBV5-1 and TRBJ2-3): KAGVTQTPRYLIKTRGQQVTLSCSPISGHRSVSWYQQTPGQGLQFLFEYFSETQRNKGNFPGRFSGRQFSNSRSEMNVSTLELGDSALYLCASSLQGDTDTQYFGPGTRLTVL.

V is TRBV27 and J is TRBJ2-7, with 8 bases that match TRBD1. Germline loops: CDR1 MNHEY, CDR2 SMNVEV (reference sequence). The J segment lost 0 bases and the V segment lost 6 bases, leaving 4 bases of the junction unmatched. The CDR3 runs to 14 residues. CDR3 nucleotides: TGTGCCAGCAGCCGAGGACAGGGCTCCTACGAGCAGTACTTC. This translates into CASSRGQGSYEQYF.

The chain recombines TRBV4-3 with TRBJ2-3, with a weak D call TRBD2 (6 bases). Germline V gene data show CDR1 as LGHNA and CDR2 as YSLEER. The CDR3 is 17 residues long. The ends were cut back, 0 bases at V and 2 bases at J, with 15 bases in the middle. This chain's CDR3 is CASSQDWAGIDTDTQYF. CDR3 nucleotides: TGCGCCAGCAGCCAAGATTGGGCGGGGATTGACACAGATACGCAGTATTTT.

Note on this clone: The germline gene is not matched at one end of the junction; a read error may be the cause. The CDR3 sequence is CASSEVTESGYTF. The CDR3 nucleotides are TGTGCCAGCAGCGAAGTGACGGAGTCGGGCTACACCTTC. This chain links TRBV2 with TRBJ1-2; D remains ambiguous. CDR3 length: 13 amino acids. Germline V lookup: CDR1 SNHLY, CDR2 FYNNEI.

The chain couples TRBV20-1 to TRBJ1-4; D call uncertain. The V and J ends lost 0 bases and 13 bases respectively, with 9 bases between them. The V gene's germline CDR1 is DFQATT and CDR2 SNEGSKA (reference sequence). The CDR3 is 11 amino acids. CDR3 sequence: CSARDSDRLFF. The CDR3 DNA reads TGCAGTGCTAGAGATTCCGATAGACTGTTTTTT.

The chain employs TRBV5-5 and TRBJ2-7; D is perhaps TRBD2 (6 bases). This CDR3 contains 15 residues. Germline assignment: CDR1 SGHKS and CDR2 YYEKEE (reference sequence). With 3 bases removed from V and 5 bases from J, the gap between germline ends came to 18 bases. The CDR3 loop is CASSSGVPNLHEQYF. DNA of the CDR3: TGTGCCAGCAGCTCGGGGGTCCCCAATCTCCACGAGCAGTACTTC. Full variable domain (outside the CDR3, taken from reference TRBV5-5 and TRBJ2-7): DAGVTQSPTHLIKTRGQQVTLRCSPISGHKSVSWYQQVLGQGPQFIFQYYEKEERGRGNFPDRFSARQFPNYSSELNVNALLLGDSALYLCASSSGVPNLHEQYFGPGTRLTVT.

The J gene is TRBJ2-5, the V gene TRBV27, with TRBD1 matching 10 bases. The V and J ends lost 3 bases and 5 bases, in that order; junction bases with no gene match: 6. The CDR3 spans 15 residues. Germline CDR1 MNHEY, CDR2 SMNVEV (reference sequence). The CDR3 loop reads CASSFTGTGVETQYF. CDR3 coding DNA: TGTGCCAGCAGTTTTACCGGGACAGGGGTTGAGACCCAGTACTTC.

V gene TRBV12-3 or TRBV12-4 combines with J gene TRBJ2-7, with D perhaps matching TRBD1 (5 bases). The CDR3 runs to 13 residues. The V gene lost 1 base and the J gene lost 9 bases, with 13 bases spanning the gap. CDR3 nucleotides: TGTGCCAGCAGTTTAGTTGGTACGACAGTGCAGTACTTC. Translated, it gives CASSLVGTTVQYF.

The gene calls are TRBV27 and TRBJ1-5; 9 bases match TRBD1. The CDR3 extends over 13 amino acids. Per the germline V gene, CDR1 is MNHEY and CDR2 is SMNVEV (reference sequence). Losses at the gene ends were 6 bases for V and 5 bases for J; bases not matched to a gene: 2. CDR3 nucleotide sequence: TGTGCCAGCAGGGGACAGGGCGATCAGCCCCAGCATTTT. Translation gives CASRGQGDQPQHF.

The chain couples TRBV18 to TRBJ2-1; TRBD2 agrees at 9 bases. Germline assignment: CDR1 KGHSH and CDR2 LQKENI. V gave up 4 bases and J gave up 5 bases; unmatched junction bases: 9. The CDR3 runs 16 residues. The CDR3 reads CASSREGLAAHNEQFF. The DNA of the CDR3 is TGTGCCAGCTCACGGGAGGGACTAGCAGCACACAATGAGCAGTTCTTC.

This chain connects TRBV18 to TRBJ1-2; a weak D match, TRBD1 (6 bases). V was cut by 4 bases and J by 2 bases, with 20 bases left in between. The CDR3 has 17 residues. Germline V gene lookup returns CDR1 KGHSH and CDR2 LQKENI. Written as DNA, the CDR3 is TGTGCCAGCTCACAAGGAACCGACTTCGGACAGAACTATGGCTACACCTTC. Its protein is CASSQGTDFGQNYGYTF.

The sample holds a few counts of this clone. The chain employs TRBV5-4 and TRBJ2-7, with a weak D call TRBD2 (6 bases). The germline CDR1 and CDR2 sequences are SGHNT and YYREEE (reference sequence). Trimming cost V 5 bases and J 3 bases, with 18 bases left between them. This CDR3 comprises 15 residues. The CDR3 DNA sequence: TGTGCCAGCAGACCCTCGAGCGGGTCTTACTACGAGCAGTACTTC. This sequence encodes CASRPSSGSYYEQYF.

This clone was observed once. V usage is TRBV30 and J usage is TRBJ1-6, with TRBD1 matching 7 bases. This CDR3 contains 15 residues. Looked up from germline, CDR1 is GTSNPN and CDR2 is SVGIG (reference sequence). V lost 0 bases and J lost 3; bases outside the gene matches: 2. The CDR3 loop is CAWSVAGGYNSPLHF. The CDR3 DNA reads TGTGCCTGGAGTGTGGCAGGGGGCTATAATTCACCCCTCCACTTT. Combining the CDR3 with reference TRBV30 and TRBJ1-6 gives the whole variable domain SQTIHQWPATLVQPVGSPLSLECTVEGTSNPNLYWYRQAAGRGLQLLFYSVGIGQISSEVPQNLSASRPQDRQFILSSKKLLLSDSGFYLCAWSVAGGYNSPLHFGNGTRLTVT.

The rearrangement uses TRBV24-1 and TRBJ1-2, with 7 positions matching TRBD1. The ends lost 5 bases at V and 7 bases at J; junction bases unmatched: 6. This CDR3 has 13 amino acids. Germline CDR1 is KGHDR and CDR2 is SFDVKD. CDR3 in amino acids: CATSARGGVGYTF. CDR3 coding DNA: TGTGCCACCAGTGCCAGAGGGGGCGTTGGCTACACCTTC.

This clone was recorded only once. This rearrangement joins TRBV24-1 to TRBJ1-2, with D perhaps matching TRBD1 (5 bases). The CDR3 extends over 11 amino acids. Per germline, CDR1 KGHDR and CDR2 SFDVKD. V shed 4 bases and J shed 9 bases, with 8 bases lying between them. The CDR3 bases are TGTGCCACCAGTGAGTCAGGGAGCTACACCTTC. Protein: CATSESGSYTF.